This T cell receptor (beta chain) was captured in a study of cytomegalovirus exposure and HLA in healthy donors. Study overall: A prior analysis found more than 90 million unique TCR beta sequences from 170 million or so T cells. Study-wide points: Reportedly, cytomegalovirus status was diagnosed with high sensitivity and specificity.

The study ran its PCR with 60 Vbeta and 13 Jbeta primers. The method was immunoSEQ multiplex PCR; TCRdb's version includes in-frame clones alone and lacks a portion of them. There are some 100,000 clones in the sample; roughly 80% occur only once, and 2.1% lies in the top ten. For this clone: No antigen is known for it.

Sequenced input: PBMCs. The sequence derives from a man aged 18 to 30 in good health and CMV-seronegative.

CDR3: CASSPIRADSISNQPQHF. For the CDR3, the DNA is TGTGCCAGCTCACCAATAAGGGCGGACTCCATTAGCAATCAGCCCCAGCATTTT. The V call is TRBV18, the J call TRBJ1-5, with no clear D. Trimming took 2 bases from V and 0 from J, leaving 17 bases between them. The CDR3 loop spans 18 amino acids. From germline, CDR1 is KGHSH and CDR2 LQKENI.